This TCR beta chain was sequenced in a study of pediatric ulcerative colitis. Overall study findings and caveats: In rectum, acute severe colitis had expanded clones and less diversity. Repertoires came from total lymphocyte DNA, not specific subsets. Blood-rectal clonal overlap within each person was significantly higher in ulcerative colitis patients than controls.

The CDR3 runs to 16 residues. Trimming removed 0 bases from V and 0 bases from J; junction bases left unmatched: 5. Germline lookup yields CDR1 SGHRS and CDR2 YFSETQ. No immunosuppressive drugs were given to ulcerative colitis patients before diagnostic colonoscopy. Some clones are missing from TCRdb's copy, which holds only in-frame ones; the method was immunoSEQ multiplex PCR. The sample contains over 35,000 clones, 83% of which appear only once. Of note for this clone: Its antigen is not known.

The V gene is TRBV5-1, the J gene TRBJ2-7; 8 nucleotides align to TRBD2. What was sequenced was blood. This sequence was found in a girl between 10 and 17 years old with moderate ulcerative colitis. This chain's CDR3 is CASSLALAGFSYEQYF. The CDR3 DNA is TGCGCCAGCAGCTTGGCCCTAGCGGGCTTCTCCTACGAGCAGTACTTC.